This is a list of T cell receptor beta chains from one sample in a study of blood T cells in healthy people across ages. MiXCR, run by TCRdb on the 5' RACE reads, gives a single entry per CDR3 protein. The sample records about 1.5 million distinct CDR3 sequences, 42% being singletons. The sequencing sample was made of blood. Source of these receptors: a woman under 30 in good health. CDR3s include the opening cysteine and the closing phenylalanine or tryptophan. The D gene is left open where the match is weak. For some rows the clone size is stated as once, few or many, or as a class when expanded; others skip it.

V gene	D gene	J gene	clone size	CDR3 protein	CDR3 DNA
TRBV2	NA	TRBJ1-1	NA	CASRGQFGWTEAFF	TGTGCCAGCAGAGGGCAGTTTGGATGGACTGAAGCTTTCTTT
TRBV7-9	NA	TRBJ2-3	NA	CASSFARDTDTQYF	TGTGCCAGCAGCTTCGCCCGGGACACAGATACGCAGTATTTT
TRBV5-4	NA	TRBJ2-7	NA	CASSPSGHQPYEQYF	TGTGCCAGCAGCCCATCGGGACACCAGCCCTACGAGCAGTACTTC
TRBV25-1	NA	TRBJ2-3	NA	CASSEYFPGRGPDTQYF	TGTGCCAGCAGTGAATATTTCCCAGGAAGGGGCCCAGATACGCAGTATTTT
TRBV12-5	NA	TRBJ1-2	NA	CASGLSGYGYTF	TGTGCTAGTGGTTTGTCAGGCTATGGCTACACCTTC
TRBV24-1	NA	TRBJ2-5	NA	CATSDPGSQETQYF	TGTGCCACCAGTGATCCCGGATCCCAAGAGACCCAGTACTTC
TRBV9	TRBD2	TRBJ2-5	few	CASSVATGLGDQYF	TGTGCCAGCAGCGTAGCTACGGGACTAGGTGACCAGTACTTC
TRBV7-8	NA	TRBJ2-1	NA	CASSLATGAPGEQFF	TGTGCCAGCAGCTTAGCTACGGGAGCCCCGGGGGAGCAGTTCTTC
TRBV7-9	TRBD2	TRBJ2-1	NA	CASSLALAGGAGYEQFF	TGTGCCAGCAGCTTAGCCCTAGCGGGAGGGGCCGGGTATGAGCAGTTCTTC
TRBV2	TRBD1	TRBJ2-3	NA	CASKGQGQVGPTDTQYF	TGTGCCAGCAAGGGACAGGGGCAAGTGGGACCCACAGATACGCAGTATTTT
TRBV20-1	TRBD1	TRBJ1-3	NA	CSARDAGGRNTIYF	TGCAGTGCTAGAGATGCAGGGGGAAGAAACACCATATATTTT
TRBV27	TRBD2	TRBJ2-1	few	CASSSRGTTHNEQFF	TGTGCCAGCAGTAGCCGTGGGACTACCCACAATGAGCAGTTCTTC
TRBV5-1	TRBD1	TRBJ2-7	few	CASSLNRGDYEQYF	TGCGCCAGCAGCTTAAACAGGGGGGATTACGAGCAGTACTTC
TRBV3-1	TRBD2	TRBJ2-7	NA	CASSQSESGRVEQYF	TGTGCCAGCAGCCAAAGCGAGAGCGGGAGGGTAGAGCAGTACTTC
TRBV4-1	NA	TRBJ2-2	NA	CASSQDPLGSANTGELFF	TGCGCCAGCAGCCAAGATCCTCTTGGCAGCGCGAACACCGGGGAGCTGTTTTTT
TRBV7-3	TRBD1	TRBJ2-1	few	CASSLGGGTGYNEQFF	TGTGCCAGCAGCTTAGGTGGAGGGACAGGCTACAATGAGCAGTTCTTC
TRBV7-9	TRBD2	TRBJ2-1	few	CASSLLAGGIFYNEQFF	TGTGCCAGCAGCTTACTAGCGGGAGGGATTTTCTACAATGAGCAGTTCTTC